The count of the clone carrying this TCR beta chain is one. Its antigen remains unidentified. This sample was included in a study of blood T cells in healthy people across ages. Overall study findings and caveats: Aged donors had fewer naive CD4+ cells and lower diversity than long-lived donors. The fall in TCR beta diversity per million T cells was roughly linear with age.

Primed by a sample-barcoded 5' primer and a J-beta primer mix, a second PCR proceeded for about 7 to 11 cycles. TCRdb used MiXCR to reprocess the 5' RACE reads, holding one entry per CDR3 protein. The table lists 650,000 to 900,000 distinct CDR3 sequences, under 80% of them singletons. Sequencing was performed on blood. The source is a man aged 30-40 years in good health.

DNA for the CDR3: TGTGCCAGCAGGCCGGGACTAGCGGGGCCCCTCTACGAGCAGTACTTC. As protein: CASRPGLAGPLYEQYF. The chain carries TRBV2 and TRBJ2-7; 13 nucleotides agree with TRBD2. The junction had 8 bases not matched to a gene; V was cut back by 6 bases and J by 3 bases. The germline gives CDR1 SNHLY, CDR2 FYNNEI. This CDR3 is 16 amino acids long.